The 27 T cell receptor beta chains below all came from one sample that was sequenced in a study of cytomegalovirus exposure and HLA in healthy donors. Researchers ran the PCR with 60 Vbeta and 13 Jbeta primers. Clones were read by immunoSEQ multiplex PCR, and TCRdb kept only the in-frame ones, dropping some. Found here are 150,000 to 200,000 clones, 60% to 85% of them singletons; the top ten hold roughly 7.4%. The specimen sequenced was PBMCs. The origin of the receptors is a male donor in good health and CMV-seropositive.

This clone was observed a single time. This chain connects TRBV5-6 to TRBJ1-5; D ambiguous. The CDR3 is 12 residues long. CDR1 is SGHDT, CDR2 YYEEEE, per germline. V lost 4 bases and J 11 bases, leaving 13 bases between the germline ends. The CDR3 sequence is CASSREGETQHF. The DNA for the CDR3 is TGTGCCAGCAGCCGCGAGGGTGAGACCCAGCATTTT.

The V call is TRBV21-1, the J call TRBJ2-7; the table's D call, TRBD2, was not checked against the DNA. TRBV21-1 is designated a pseudogene. This CDR3 comprises 14 residues. As DNA, the CDR3 is TGTGCCAGCAGCCCCCGGGCTAGCGGGGTTCAGCAGTACTTC. This codes for CASSPRASGVQQYF.

This clone appeared once. The chain employs TRBV6-5 and TRBJ1-1, with a weak D call TRBD1 (5 bases). This CDR3 region has 13 residues. CDR1 MNHEY and CDR2 SVGAGI come from the germline V gene. With 6 bases removed from V and 8 bases from J, the gap between germline ends came to 16 bases. The CDR3 region has the DNA TGTGCCAGCAGCTCCCCGACAGTCCCGGAAGCTTTCTTT. The encoded protein is CASSSPTVPEAFF.

V gene TRBV11-2 combines with J gene TRBJ1-2, with D perhaps TRBD1 (6 bases). The CDR3 length is 14 residues. Per germline, CDR1 SGHAT and CDR2 FQNNGV. Trimming shortened V by 5 bases and J by 10 bases, and 20 bases separated the two germline ends. The CDR3 reads CASSPVQGFVNYTF. The CDR3 DNA follows: TGTGCCAGCAGCCCAGTACAGGGATTTGTTAACTACACCTTC. The full variable domain, in which reference TRBV11-2 and TRBJ1-2 provide the parts outside the CDR3, is EAGVAQSPRYKIIEKRQSVAFWCNPISGHATLYWYQQILGQGPKLLIQFQNNGVVDDSQLPKDRFSAERLKGVDSTLKIQPAKLEDSAVYLCASSPVQGFVNYTFGSGTRLTVV.

The rearrangement uses TRBV9 and TRBJ2-3; the match to TRBD2 covers 11 bases. After removal of 0 bases from V and 5 bases from J, the junction contained 11 bases not matched to a gene. The germline V gene encodes CDR1 SGDLS and CDR2 YYNGEE. The CDR3 consists of 18 residues. CDR3 nucleotide sequence: TGTGCCAGCAGCGTAGTCGGTAGCGGGGGGGTGGGGGAAGATACGCAGTATTTT. This sequence encodes CASSVVGSGGVGEDTQYF.

The V call is TRBV11-3, the J call TRBJ2-2, with a tentative D call TRBD2 (5 bases). Trimming left V 1 base short and J 5 bases short, with 14 bases between. Germline assignment: CDR1 SGHNT and CDR2 YENEEA. This CDR3 has 16 residues. The CDR3 sequence: CASSLGPTRTTGELFF. The CDR3 DNA sequence: TGTGCCAGCAGCTTAGGGCCAACTAGAACGACCGGGGAGCTGTTTTTT.

V usage is TRBV5-1 and J usage is TRBJ2-3, with 8 nucleotides matching TRBD2. Trimming removed 3 bases from V and 3 bases from J; junction bases left unmatched: 6. The V gene's germline CDR1 is SGHRS and CDR2 YFSETQ. This CDR3 comprises 15 residues. This CDR3 is CASSSGLDGTDTQYF. The DNA for the CDR3 is TGCGCCAGCAGCTCGGGACTAGATGGAACAGATACGCAGTATTTT.

The chain carries TRBV25-1 and TRBJ1-1, with D maybe TRBD1 (6 bases). V lost 1 base and J lost 4, with 13 bases in between. The germline gives CDR1 MGHDK, CDR2 SYGVNS. The CDR3 contains 15 residues. The CDR3 spells CASSEFGRGPTEAFF. In DNA, the CDR3 is TGTGCCAGCAGTGAATTCGGCAGGGGCCCCACTGAAGCTTTCTTT.

In this sample, this clone turned up a few times. The chain recombines TRBV5-1 with TRBJ1-2, with D perhaps matching TRBD1 (5 bases). The CDR3 runs 14 residues. The germline V and J ends were trimmed by 0 bases and 4 bases, with 10 bases remaining between them. Germline CDR1 SGHRS, CDR2 YFSETQ. This CDR3 reads CASSLDRLIYGYTF. The CDR3 nucleotides read TGCGCCAGCAGCTTGGACAGGCTGATCTATGGCTACACCTTC.

The V call is TRBV5-6, the J call TRBJ1-5, with D maybe TRBD1 (5 bases). The CDR3 totals 15 residues. Per the germline V gene, CDR1 is SGHDT and CDR2 is YYEEEE. Trimming shortened V by 2 bases and J by 4 bases, and 13 bases separated the two germline ends. The CDR3 DNA reads as TGTGCCAGCAGCTTAGGGGCCACCCAGAATCAGCCCCAGCATTTT. It specifies CASSLGATQNQPQHF.

The rearrangement joins TRBV7-2 to TRBJ2-1, with a tentative D call TRBD2 (6 bases). Germline V lookup: CDR1 SGHTA, CDR2 FQGNSA. V lost 1 base, J lost 6 bases, and 10 bases lay in between. The CDR3 is 14 amino acids. For the CDR3, the DNA is TGTGCCAGCAGCTTAGGGGTAGCGGCCAATGAGCAGTTCTTC. This encodes CASSLGVAANEQFF. Based on the CDR3 plus reference TRBV7-2 and TRBJ2-1, the full variable domain is GAGVSQSPSNKVTEKGKDVELRCDPISGHTALYWYRQSLGQGLEFLIYFQGNSAPDKSGLPSDRFSAERTGGSVSTLTIQRTQQEDSAVYLCASSLGVAANEQFFGPGTRLTVL.

The genes are TRBV30 and TRBJ1-2; 11 bases match TRBD1. Germline assignment: CDR1 GTSNPN and CDR2 SVGIG (reference sequence). This CDR3 contains 15 residues. The J segment lost 3 bases and the V segment lost 3 bases, leaving 6 bases of the junction unmatched. CDR3 protein: CAWREMGQGDYGYTF. The CDR3, as DNA: TGTGCCTGGAGGGAAATGGGACAGGGGGACTATGGCTACACCTTC.

The J gene is TRBJ2-2, the V gene TRBV4-3; 10 positions agree with TRBD1. The V gene end was trimmed by 1 base and the J gene end by 4 bases; junction bases not matched to a gene: 6. In germline, CDR1 is LGHNA, CDR2 YSLEER. There are 17 residues in the CDR3. The DNA for the CDR3 is TGCGCCAGCAGCCAAGTTTTGACAGGGGGCGGCACCGGGGAGCTGTTTTTT. It translates to CASSQVLTGGGTGELFF.

The J gene is TRBJ2-1, the V gene TRBV7-3; 9 bases match TRBD1. Germline V lookup: CDR1 SGHTA, CDR2 FQGTGA. V lost 5 bases to trimming and J lost 1 base; unmatched junction nucleotides: 3. The length of the CDR3 is 15 residues. CDR3 sequence (DNA): TGTGCCAGCAGCGCGACAGGGGGTTCCTACAATGAGCAGTTCTTC. Its protein product is CASSATGGSYNEQFF.

The rearrangement uses TRBV19 and TRBJ2-7; D not certain. The V end lost 3 bases, the J end lost 0 bases, and 9 bases lay between the germline ends. The CDR3 totals 14 residues. From germline, CDR1 is LNHDA and CDR2 SQIVND (reference sequence). The CDR3 spells CASSIEQSSYEQYF. DNA for the CDR3: TGTGCCAGTAGTATTGAACAGAGCTCCTACGAGCAGTACTTC.

The genes are TRBV5-1 and TRBJ2-5, with D unclear. CDR3 length: 13 residues. Trimming took off 4 bases at V and 2 bases at J, with 9 bases between the two ends. Looked up from germline, CDR1 is SGHRS and CDR2 is YFSETQ. The CDR3 DNA is TGCGCCAGCAGCGGCCCTTTTCAAGAGACCCAGTACTTC. Protein: CASSGPFQETQYF.

The J gene is TRBJ1-1, the V gene TRBV19; tentative D call: TRBD1 (6 bases). Trimming stripped 4 bases from V and 5 bases from J, with 14 bases between. The CDR3 has 14 residues. The germline CDR1 and CDR2 sequences are LNHDA and SQIVND (reference sequence). The CDR3 DNA reads TGTGCCAGTAGTACGTTGGGGGCGAGAACTGAAGCTTTCTTT. It encodes CASSTLGARTEAFF. Full variable domain (rest looked up from reference TRBV19 and TRBJ1-1): DGGITQSPKYLFRKEGQNVTLSCEQNLNHDAMYWYRQDPGQGLRLIYYSQIVNDFQKGDIAEGYSVSREKKESFPLTVTSAQKNPTAFYLCASSTLGARTEAFFGQGTRLTVV.

CDR3 residues: CAWSTGLNTEAFF. DNA of the CDR3: TGTGCCTGGAGTACAGGCCTGAACACTGAAGCTTTCTTT. The chain has TRBV30 and TRBJ1-1, with D possibly being TRBD1 (5 bases). Germline CDR1 reads GTSNPN; CDR2 reads SVGIG (reference sequence). The ends were cut back, 2 bases at V and 0 bases at J, with 7 bases in the middle. This CDR3 contains 13 residues.

This clone was counted only a few times. The chain recombines TRBV4-1 with TRBJ1-1; D might be TRBD1 (5 bases). V lost 6 bases to trimming and J lost 3 bases, with 11 bases between them. The V gene's germline CDR1 is MGHRA and CDR2 YSYEKL. This CDR3 is 13 amino acids long. This chain's CDR3 is CASSRGGDTEAFF. The CDR3 DNA reads TGCGCCAGCAGTAGGGGTGGGGACACTGAAGCTTTCTTT.

Concerning this clone itself: At one of its ends the junction is not consistent with the germline gene, which may arise from a read error. The chain employs TRBV5-1 and TRBJ1-1; 10 nucleotides agree with TRBD1. Germline V gives CDR1 SGHRS, CDR2 YFSETQ. This CDR3 has 15 residues. CDR3 in amino acids: CASSPPRDRGPYMVF. In DNA, the CDR3 is TGCGCCAGCAGCCCACCCCGGGACAGGGGACCCTATATGGTTTTT.

In its sample, this clone was seen once. The chain joins TRBV2 to TRBJ2-7; 8 bases are shared with TRBD1. Germline lookup yields CDR1 SNHLY and CDR2 FYNNEI. V trimming: 6 bases; J trimming: 2 bases; junction bases outside the gene matches: 6. This CDR3 has 14 amino acids. CDR3 protein: CASSWTGNTYEQYF. The CDR3 DNA is TGTGCCAGCAGCTGGACAGGGAACACCTACGAGCAGTACTTC.

V gene TRBV5-4 combines with J gene TRBJ2-2, with 8 bases that match TRBD2. CDR3 length: 17 residues. Germline CDR1 is SGHNT and CDR2 is YYREEE (reference sequence). After removal of 1 base from V and 7 bases from J, the junction contained 12 bases not matched to a gene. The CDR3 DNA is TGTGCCAGCAGCTTGTCGGCGGGGGGATCTTCACGCGGGGAGCTGTTTTTT. It codes for CASSLSAGGSSRGELFF.

Concerning this clone itself: Other DNA sequences within the sample encode an identical CDR3. V usage is TRBV29-1 and J usage is TRBJ1-2, with 7 bases aligning to TRBD1. The CDR3 has 13 amino acids. Per the germline V gene, CDR1 is SQVTM and CDR2 is ANQGSEA. The J segment lost 3 bases and the V segment lost 4 bases, leaving 5 bases of the junction unmatched. In DNA form, the CDR3 reads TGCAGCGTTGGACAGGGCAGGGACTATGGCTACACCTTC. Its protein product is CSVGQGRDYGYTF.

This chain joins TRBV9 and TRBJ1-2; no clear D gene. Germline V gene lookup returns CDR1 SGDLS and CDR2 YYNGEE. The CDR3 totals 14 residues. The V end lost 0 bases, the J end lost 5 bases, and 11 bases lay between the germline ends. The CDR3: CASSVDEGRYGYTF. The CDR3 DNA sequence: TGTGCCAGCAGCGTAGACGAGGGAAGATATGGCTACACCTTC.

V and J are TRBV5-6 and TRBJ2-6, with 8 bases identical to TRBD2. CDR3 size: 18 residues. V trimming: 0 bases; J trimming: 0 bases; junction bases outside the gene matches: 5. The germline V gene has CDR1 SGHDT and CDR2 YYEEEE. The CDR3 loop is CASSLEGGGPSGANVLTF. Here the CDR3 DNA reads TGTGCCAGCAGCTTGGAAGGCGGGGGGCCCTCTGGGGCCAACGTCCTGACTTTC. Supplemented by reference TRBV5-6 and TRBJ2-6, the full variable domain reads DAGVTQSPTHLIKTRGQQVTLRCSPKSGHDTVSWYQQALGQGPQFIFQYYEEEERQRGNFPDRFSGHQFPNYSSELNVNALLLGDSALYLCASSLEGGGPSGANVLTFGAGSRLTVL.

The CDR3 loop is CASSSLQGAYNEQFF. In DNA form, the CDR3 reads TGTGCCAGCAGCTCTCTCCAGGGCGCCTACAATGAGCAGTTCTTC. The rearrangement uses TRBV11-2 and TRBJ2-1, with D possibly TRBD1 on 5 matching bases. The V gene's germline CDR1 is SGHAT and CDR2 FQNNGV. V was trimmed by 4 bases and J by 2 bases, leaving 12 bases between them. The CDR3 is 15 residues long.

The V gene is TRBV7-9, the J gene TRBJ2-7, with D tentatively TRBD1 (6 bases). V lost 5 bases and J lost 4, with 15 bases in between. This CDR3 is built from 14 residues. Germline V lookup: CDR1 SEHNR, CDR2 FQNEAQ (reference sequence). In nucleotides, the CDR3 is TGTGCCAGCAGCCTTGTAGGGGGTCAATACGAGCAGTACTTC. Encoded protein: CASSLVGGQYEQYF.